This T cell receptor beta chain was identified during a study of patients and donors after allogeneic stem cell transplantation. Via MiXCR, TCRdb re-called the RT-PCR reads, giving one row per CDR3 protein. The table lists about 72,000 distinct CDR3 sequences, about a quarter of them singletons. Germline values: CDR1 SQVTM, CDR2 ANQGSEA. The CDR3 has 12 amino acids. Trimming removed 5 bases at V and 8 bases at J, with 12 bases between. This clonotype came up a few times. This sequence originates from a human donor who was either an allogeneic HSCT recipient or a stem cell or donor lymphocyte infusion donor (not recorded which). It is not recorded whose cells these are; they may come from a transplant donor. Sequences were obtained from blood, either unsorted or a sorted T cell fraction (not recorded which). J is TRBJ1-4 and V is TRBV29-1; D gene uncertain. The CDR3 bases are TGCAGCGTTCACCGGGGAGGGGAAAAACTGTTTTTT. This codes for CSVHRGGEKLFF. The variable domain in full, completed from reference TRBV29-1 and TRBJ1-4, reads SAVISQKPSRDICQRGTSLTIQCQVDSQVTMMFWYRQQPGQSLTLIATANQGSEATYESGFVIDKFPISRPNLTFSTLTVSNMSPEDSSIYLCSVHRGGEKLFFGSGTQLSVL.